This T cell receptor (beta chain) was obtained from a study of blood T cell repertoires in COVID-19. Study information: Samples representing acute and convalescent COVID-19 were sourced from the United States, Italy and Spain. The analysed material was cDNA or gDNA that came from T cells, B-cell-depleted T cells, or PBMCs.

Only one count was recorded for this clone. In the authors' methods: Estimation of nucleated cell counts relied on the amplification of reference gene primers. TCRdb's copy holds only in-frame clones and misses some; the assay was immunoSEQ multiplex PCR. That table is the source of V, J and clone size, and D and trimming were worked out from the DNA. Here the sample spans tens of thousands of clones, roughly 90% being singletons. Sequencing was carried out using peripheral blood. The receptor's source is a male donor with acute or convalescent COVID-19.

The CDR3 nucleotides read TGTGCCAGCAGCTTACCCAACGCTAACGAGCAGTACTTC. This codes for CASSLPNANEQYF. V is TRBV7-9 and J is TRBJ2-7; D is undetermined. Trimming removed 2 bases from V and 5 bases from J, with 10 bases in between. This CDR3 spans 13 amino acids. Germline V CDR1 and CDR2: SEHNR, FQNEAQ (reference sequence).